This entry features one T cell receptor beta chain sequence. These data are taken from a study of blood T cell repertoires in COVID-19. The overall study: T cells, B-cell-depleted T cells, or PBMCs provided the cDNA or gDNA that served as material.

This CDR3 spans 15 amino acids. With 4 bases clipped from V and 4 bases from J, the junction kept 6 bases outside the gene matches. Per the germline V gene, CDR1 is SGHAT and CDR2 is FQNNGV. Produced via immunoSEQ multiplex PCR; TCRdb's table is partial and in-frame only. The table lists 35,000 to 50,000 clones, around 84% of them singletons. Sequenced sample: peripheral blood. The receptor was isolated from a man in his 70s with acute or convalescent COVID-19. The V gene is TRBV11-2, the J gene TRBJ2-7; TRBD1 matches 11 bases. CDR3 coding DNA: TGTGCCAGCAGCTGGACCGGGACAGGGGGTTACGAGCAGTACTTC. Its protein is CASSWTGTGGYEQYF.